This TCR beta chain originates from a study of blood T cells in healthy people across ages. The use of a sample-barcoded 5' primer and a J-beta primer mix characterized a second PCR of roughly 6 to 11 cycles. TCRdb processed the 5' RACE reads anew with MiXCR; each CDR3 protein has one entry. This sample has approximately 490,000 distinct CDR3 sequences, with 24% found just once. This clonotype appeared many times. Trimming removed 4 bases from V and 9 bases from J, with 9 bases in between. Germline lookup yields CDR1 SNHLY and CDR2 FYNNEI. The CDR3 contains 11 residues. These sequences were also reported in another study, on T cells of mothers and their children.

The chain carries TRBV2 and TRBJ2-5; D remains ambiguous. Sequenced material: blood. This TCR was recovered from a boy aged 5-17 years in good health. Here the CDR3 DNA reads TGTGCCAGCAGTGGAGTCGAAGCCCAGTACTTC. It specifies CASSGVEAQYF.